This TCR beta chain was sequenced during a study of post-analysis software for immune sequencing data. Study in general: The disease courses spanned relapsing-remitting, secondary progressive and progressive-relapsing forms of multiple sclerosis. Study observations and caveats: Patients had higher frequencies than controls of five or six TRBV segments, including TRBV5-6, TRBV5-1 and TRBV20-1.

This clonotype was observed a handful of times. The antigen is not known. Tagging with unique molecular identifiers was a feature of the TCR beta cDNA libraries. Hundreds of thousands of cDNA molecules were obtained from approximately 0.91 to 9.4 million T cells. In TCRdb, the PCR reads were re-called with MiXCR into one record per CDR3 protein. The repertoire holds hundreds of thousands of distinct CDR3 sequences, 59% seen once, with about 10% in the top ten. This CDR3 is 14 amino acids long. CDR1 and CDR2 (germline): MNHEY, SVGAGI. V was clipped by 2 bases and J by 1 base, with 8 bases between them. The sequence was obtained from a girl aged 2 to 10 with multiple sclerosis. The sequencing sample was made of blood. This rearrangement joins TRBV6-5 to TRBJ1-1; D is perhaps TRBD1 (5 bases). The CDR3, as DNA: TGTGCCAGCAGTTACGCGGGGGGGAACACTGAAGCTTTCTTT. Amino acids: CASSYAGGNTEAFF.